Following are 21 T cell receptor beta chains from one sample sequenced in a study of lymphopenia after photon versus proton radiotherapy. Here immunoSEQ multiplex PCR was the method, and the copy in TCRdb shows in-frame clones only, minus some. Seen here are over 10,000 clones, about nine tenths observed once, and the top ten hold about 3.8%. The source was peripheral blood, collected from a patient treated with photon-based radiotherapy. These receptor sequences come from a man aged 55 to 69 with pancreatic cancer.

This clone was counted a few times. The chain joins TRBV7-2 to TRBJ2-7; possibly TRBD2 for D (6 bases). This CDR3 comprises 13 residues. Between the trimmed V and J ends, which lost 4 bases and 3 bases, there was a span of 10 bases. Germline V gene data show CDR1 as SGHTA and CDR2 as FQGNSA. The DNA for the CDR3 is TGTGCCAGCAGCTCCCGGGACTTCTACGAGCAGTACTTC. Its protein is CASSSRDFYEQYF. Full variable domain (missing parts from reference TRBV7-2 and TRBJ2-7): GAGVSQSPSNKVTEKGKDVELRCDPISGHTALYWYRQSLGQGLEFLIYFQGNSAPDKSGLPSDRFSAERTGGSVSTLTIQRTQQEDSAVYLCASSSRDFYEQYFGPGTRLTVT.

This clone was seen once. The V and J genes are TRBV9 and TRBJ2-1; D gene unclear. V lost 4 bases and J lost 9, with 14 bases in between. This CDR3 is built from 13 residues. From germline, CDR1 is SGDLS and CDR2 YYNGEE. The CDR3 nucleotides are TGTGCCAGCAGCCGTATGACCGGCGGTGAGCAGTTCTTC. Translating it yields CASSRMTGGEQFF.

This clone was seen once. This chain links TRBV18 with TRBJ1-5; TRBD1 agrees at 8 bases. Trimming removed 0 bases from V and 15 bases from J; junction bases left unmatched: 4. In germline, CDR1 is KGHSH, CDR2 LQKENI. The CDR3 has 12 residues. Here the CDR3 reads CASSPPRTGRHF. CDR3 bases: TGTGCCAGCTCACCACCGAGGACAGGGAGGCATTTT.

The chain carries TRBV19 and TRBJ1-5; TRBD1 is a possible D gene (5 bases). This CDR3 region has 19 residues. Per germline, CDR1 LNHDA and CDR2 SQIVND (reference sequence). The V and J ends lost 3 bases and 2 bases respectively, with 23 bases between them. CDR3 sequence (DNA): TGTGCCAGTAGTATGGGGACTCGTCTAGGAAGCCGGGGCAATCAGCCCCAGCATTTT. It specifies CASSMGTRLGSRGNQPQHF.

The chain couples TRBV18 to TRBJ2-5, with D uncertain. This CDR3 comprises 14 residues. Looked up from germline, CDR1 is KGHSH and CDR2 is LQKENI. Trimming pared 4 bases from V and 2 bases from J, leaving 11 bases between. The CDR3 reads CASSLSGGQETQYF. Written as DNA, the CDR3 is TGTGCCAGCTCACTCTCCGGTGGGCAAGAGACCCAGTACTTC.

This clone was detected once. This chain uses TRBV6-1 with TRBJ1-2; 8 positions match TRBD1. This CDR3 is 14 amino acids long. V lost 6 bases and J lost 2; bases outside the gene matches: 5. From germline, CDR1 is MNHNS and CDR2 SASEGT. Here the CDR3 DNA reads TGTGCCAGCAGAGGACAGGGAACAAACTATGGCTACACCTTC. Encoded protein: CASRGQGTNYGYTF.

This rearrangement joins TRBV7-2 to TRBJ2-3; tentatively, D is TRBD1 (6 bases). V was pared by 1 base and J by 8 bases, with 16 bases between. This CDR3 has 15 residues. Germline values: CDR1 SGHTA, CDR2 FQGNSA. The CDR3 protein is CASSLVTYQGGTQYF. The CDR3 DNA is TGTGCCAGCAGCTTAGTGACTTATCAAGGGGGTACGCAGTATTTT.

The V and J genes are TRBV5-4 and TRBJ2-6; D is unclear. Trimming took off 0 bases at V and 0 bases at J, with 7 bases between the two ends. Germline assignment: CDR1 SGHNT and CDR2 YYREEE (reference sequence). There are 16 residues in the CDR3. The CDR3, as DNA: TGTGCCAGCAGCTTGGCTGCACGCTCTGGGGCCAACGTCCTGACTTTC. Its protein product is CASSLAARSGANVLTF.

The J gene is TRBJ2-7, the V gene TRBV7-2; 8 bases fit TRBD1. Trimming at V came to 4 bases and at J to 5 bases, leaving 10 bases not matched to a gene. CDR3 length: 15 residues. Germline CDR1 is SGHTA and CDR2 is FQGNSA. This CDR3 is CASSSPDRVIHEQYF. In DNA, the CDR3 is TGTGCCAGCAGCTCGCCGGACAGGGTTATCCACGAGCAGTACTTC.

The chain carries TRBV7-3 and TRBJ1-6; 9 bases fit TRBD1. CDR3 size: 15 residues. Germline loops: CDR1 SGHTA, CDR2 FQGTGA. Trimming at V came to 6 bases and at J to 6 bases, leaving 6 bases not matched to a gene. CDR3 DNA sequence: TGTGCCAGCAGGCCTACAGGGGGCTCTAATTCACCCCTCCACTTT. Amino acid sequence: CASRPTGGSNSPLHF.

The chain has TRBV5-6 and TRBJ1-2; 8 bases line up with TRBD1. The V gene's germline CDR1 is SGHDT and CDR2 YYEEEE. J lost 2 bases, V lost 0 bases, and 3 bases had no gene match. CDR3 length: 15 amino acids. The CDR3 bases are TGTGCCAGCAGCTTGGCGGGACAGGCGAACTATGGCTACACCTTC. Encoded protein: CASSLAGQANYGYTF.

V and J are TRBV5-5 and TRBJ1-4; D unclear. Germline V gene sequence: CDR1 SGHKS, CDR2 YYEKEE (reference sequence). The V end lost 0 bases, the J end lost 8 bases, and 8 bases lay between the germline ends. This CDR3 has 13 residues. In DNA, the CDR3 is TGTGCCAGCAGCTTGGAGGGAGGGGAAAAACTGTTTTTT. Translation gives CASSLEGGEKLFF.

The chain combines TRBV5-1 with TRBJ2-5; TRBD2 agrees at 11 bases. Germline values: CDR1 SGHRS, CDR2 YFSETQ. The trim removed 4 bases at V and 4 bases at J, leaving 3 bases unmatched. CDR3 length: 14 amino acids. The DNA for the CDR3 is TGCGCCAGCAGCCAAGGGACTAGCGGAGAGACCCAGTACTTC. Its protein product is CASSQGTSGETQYF.

The rearrangement links TRBV5-5 to TRBJ1-1, with D unclear. V shed 1 base and J shed 1 base, with 5 bases lying between them. The CDR3 runs to 13 residues. Germline-derived CDR1 and CDR2 are SGHKS and YYEKEE (reference sequence). The CDR3 DNA follows: TGTGCCAGCAGCTTGATAGAGAACACTGAAGCTTTCTTT. Translated, it gives CASSLIENTEAFF.

The chain recombines TRBV6-6 with TRBJ1-5; D may be TRBD1 (5 bases). Germline V gene lookup returns CDR1 MNHNY and CDR2 SVGAGI (reference sequence). This CDR3 has 14 residues. With 2 bases removed from V and 7 bases from J, the gap between germline ends came to 12 bases. DNA for the CDR3: TGTGCCAGCAGTTACAGGGCAGGGCGGCAGCCCCAGCATTTT. Its translation is CASSYRAGRQPQHF.

This sequence joins TRBV6-6 and TRBJ2-6; a possible D gene is TRBD1 (5 bases). V was cut by 4 bases and J by 4 bases, with 11 bases left in between. CDR1 is MNHNY, CDR2 SVGAGI, per germline (reference sequence). There are 15 residues in the CDR3. The CDR3 DNA sequence: TGTGCCAGCAGTTCGACAGTTTCAGGGGCCAACGTCCTGACTTTC. Its protein product is CASSSTVSGANVLTF.

J is TRBJ1-4 and V is TRBV4-1; TRBD1 might be the D (5 bases). This CDR3 contains 13 residues. Between the trimmed V and J ends, which lost 3 bases and 8 bases, there was a span of 10 bases. Germline-derived CDR1 and CDR2 are MGHRA and YSYEKL. This chain's CDR3 is CASSHPGDEKLFF. Here the CDR3 DNA reads TGCGCCAGCAGCCATCCGGGGGACGAAAAACTGTTTTTT.

This chain joins TRBV5-1 and TRBJ1-1, with 7 positions matching TRBD1. The V gene end was trimmed by 0 bases and the J gene end by 2 bases; junction bases not matched to a gene: 7. CDR1 SGHRS and CDR2 YFSETQ come from the germline V gene. The CDR3 contains 16 residues. The CDR3 region is CASSLEPAGGNTEAFF. The DNA for the CDR3 is TGCGCCAGCAGCTTGGAGCCGGCAGGGGGAAACACTGAAGCTTTCTTT.

This chain links TRBV13 with TRBJ1-1; D might be TRBD1 (5 bases). Germline CDR1 reads PRHDT; CDR2 reads FYEKMQ (reference sequence). The V and J ends lost 5 bases and 4 bases respectively, with 8 bases between them. This CDR3 is built from 12 residues. This CDR3 reads CASSRTITEAFF. Here the CDR3 DNA reads TGTGCCAGCAGCCGGACAATCACTGAAGCTTTCTTT.

The CDR3 bases are TGTGCCATCACCCCGTCTCAGGGAACAGCTAAATACGAGCAGTACTTC. The encoded protein is CAITPSQGTAKYEQYF. The chain couples TRBV10-3 to TRBJ2-5, with TRBD1 as a possible D gene (5 bases). The J call is in doubt because the DNA end fits TRBJ2-7 better. The CDR3 runs 16 residues. Per the germline V gene, CDR1 is ENHRY and CDR2 is SYGVKD.

This clone was found once. Germline and junction disagree at one end, which may indicate a read error. The V and J genes are TRBV5-1 and TRBJ2-1; D remains ambiguous. There are 11 residues in the CDR3. Looked up from germline, CDR1 is SGHRS and CDR2 is YFSETQ. CDR3 amino acids: CASSSHNEQFF. The CDR3 region has the DNA TGCGCCAGCAGCTCCCACAATGAGCAGTTCTTC.